A single sample gave rise to the 10 T cell receptor beta chains below, sequenced in a study of T cells after yellow fever vaccination (dated by TCRdb to between 2018 and 2021). Receptor libraries were prepared by 5' RACE. TCRdb shows the sequencer as Illumina NovaSeq 6000. TCRdb reworked the public reads: Q25 trimming with fastp, MiXCR clone assembly, productive beta chains retained. Every distinct CDR3 protein forms one entry, paired with its most common genes and DNA. A total of about 27,000 distinct CDR3 sequences appear in this sample, 4.5% of them only once. Approximately 38% of the sample is held by the ten biggest clonotypes. Reading the label with the study, this specimen's treatment or condition is: live attenuated yellow fever vaccine strain. Sequenced material: PBMCs, either bulk or a sorted T-cell subset (CD4+, CD8+, memory, or dextramer-sorted; not recorded which), taken on the day of the yellow fever booster vaccination. The source of these receptors is a man aged 18 to 29 who received the YFV17D yellow fever vaccine.

This clonotype was seen many times. CDR3 protein: CASSPSGTGNYGYTF. For the CDR3, the DNA is TGTGCCAGCAGCCCCTCCGGGACAGGGAACTATGGCTACACCTTC. The V call is TRBV7-9, the J call TRBJ1-2; TRBD1 aligns across 9 bases. V gave up 5 bases and J gave up 2 bases; unmatched junction bases: 6. Germline V gene data show CDR1 as SEHNR and CDR2 as FQNEAQ (reference sequence). The CDR3 has 15 residues.

There are many counts of this clonotype. The V gene is TRBV5-1, the J gene TRBJ1-5, with unresolved D. The CDR3 loop spans 15 amino acids. CDR1 and CDR2 from the germline V gene are SGHRS and YFSETQ. The V end was cut by 4 bases, the J end by 7 bases, with 18 bases between. The CDR3 region has the DNA TGCGCCAGCAGCCCGACATCAGGTCCTGGACAGCCCCAGCATTTT. The encoded protein is CASSPTSGPGQPQHF.

This clonotype was recorded at least ten times. The chain links TRBV4-1 to TRBJ2-7; no clear D. The CDR3 consists of 12 residues. Between the trimmed V and J ends, which lost 8 bases and 7 bases, there was a span of 15 bases. Germline V CDR1 and CDR2: MGHRA, YSYEKL. CDR3 coding DNA: TGCGCCAGCTCCCTTCCTGTTGGAGAGCAGTACTTC. Translating gives CASSLPVGEQYF.

This clonotype was detected a few times. The chain carries TRBV2 and TRBJ1-3, with no clear D. Per the germline V gene, CDR1 is SNHLY and CDR2 is FYNNEI. The CDR3 runs to 14 residues. Trimming cost V 4 bases and J 8 bases, with 15 bases left between them. CDR3 nucleotides: TGTGCCAGCAGTGCGTGGCTCCGGTCTGACACCATATATTTT. The encoded protein is CASSAWLRSDTIYF.

This clonotype has just a few counts. The chain couples TRBV7-3 to TRBJ1-2, with D unclear. This CDR3 has 15 residues. The V end lost 5 bases, the J end lost 2 bases, and 15 bases lay between the germline ends. Germline V gives CDR1 SGHTA, CDR2 FQGTGA. The CDR3 loop is CASSPWSGSNYGYTF. The CDR3 DNA reads as TGTGCCAGCAGCCCCTGGTCGGGGTCCAACTATGGCTACACCTTC.

This clonotype was found many times. The chain is built from TRBV7-3 and TRBJ2-3; 8 nucleotides line up with TRBD2. This CDR3 contains 15 residues. The germline V gene encodes CDR1 SGHTA and CDR2 FQGTGA. The trim removed 5 bases at V and 4 bases at J, leaving 8 bases unmatched. The CDR3 loop reads CASSPPWTSSDTQYF. In DNA form, the CDR3 reads TGTGCCAGCAGCCCGCCATGGACTAGCTCAGATACGCAGTATTTT.

In its sample, this clonotype was seen many times. This sequence joins TRBV5-5 and TRBJ2-2; D gene unclear. The CDR3 length is 15 residues. Germline CDR1 is SGHKS and CDR2 is YYEKEE (reference sequence). The V and J ends lost 2 bases and 2 bases respectively, with 10 bases between them. The CDR3 nucleotides read TGTGCCAGCAGCTTACGGGCCGATAACACCGGGGAGCTGTTTTTT. The encoded protein is CASSLRADNTGELFF.

Many counts were recorded for this clonotype. The rearrangement joins TRBV4-3 to TRBJ2-1, with 11 nucleotides matching TRBD2. This CDR3 has 16 residues. The ends lost 1 base at V and 4 bases at J; junction bases unmatched: 3. From germline, CDR1 is LGHNA and CDR2 YSLEER. CDR3 nucleotide sequence: TGCGCCAGCAGCCAAGGGGTAGCGGGGGGGTACAATGAGCAGTTCTTC. Its translation is CASSQGVAGGYNEQFF.

This clonotype was counted many times. The genes are TRBV20-1 and TRBJ1-5; TRBD1 is a possible D gene (6 bases). This CDR3 has 14 residues. V was cut by 3 bases and J by 6 bases, with 15 bases left in between. Germline V gene data show CDR1 as DFQATT and CDR2 as SNEGSKA (reference sequence). The CDR3 spells CSARPPQGSQPQHF. CDR3 coding DNA: TGCAGTGCTAGGCCCCCACAGGGAAGTCAGCCCCAGCATTTT.

This clonotype has at least ten counts. The chain employs TRBV20-1 and TRBJ1-4, with D possibly being TRBD1 (5 bases). CDR1 and CDR2 from the germline V gene are DFQATT and SNEGSKA (reference sequence). CDR3 size: 15 residues. The germline V and J ends were trimmed by 0 bases and 4 bases, with 12 bases remaining between them. As DNA, the CDR3 is TGCAGTGCTAGAGATGACAGCCACCTTAATGAAAAACTGTTTTTT. It is translated as CSARDDSHLNEKLFF.